These 20 T cell receptor beta chains originate from one sample sequenced in a study of shared clonotypes between healthy human individuals. Only in-frame clones appear in the TCRdb table, and some are missing; sequencing was by immunoSEQ multiplex PCR. The profile shows approximately 1.5 million clones, approximately 98% of them singletons. Sequencing was done on a sample of naive CD4+ T cells sorted from blood. Subset described: CD45RA+ positively selected. Receptors were obtained from a man under 40 in good health.

The chain uses TRBV7-8 and TRBJ1-4; 8 nucleotides align to TRBD1. Germline V gene sequence: CDR1 SGHVS, CDR2 FQNEAQ. J lost 6 bases, V lost 5 bases, and 8 bases had no gene match. This CDR3 contains 15 residues. For the CDR3, the DNA is TGTGCCAGCAGCCCGCAGACAGGGGATTATGAAAAACTGTTTTTT. Its protein is CASSPQTGDYEKLFF.

This rearrangement joins TRBV25-1 to TRBJ2-1; a possible D gene is TRBD1 (6 bases). V gave up 7 bases and J gave up 3 bases, with 16 bases separating them. CDR1 and CDR2 from the germline V gene are MGHDK and SYGVNS. The CDR3 is 15 amino acids. CDR3 sequence: CASNPGTTYYNEQFF. DNA of the CDR3: TGTGCCAGCAATCCAGGGACAACTTACTACAATGAGCAGTTCTTC.

The genes are TRBV27 and TRBJ1-5, with D uncertain. Trimming removed 5 bases from V and 2 bases from J, with 16 bases in between. Germline V gene sequence: CDR1 MNHEY, CDR2 SMNVEV (reference sequence). This CDR3 region has 16 residues. The CDR3 nucleotides read TGTGCCAGCAGTCCGGTAGAAACAGCCCGCAATCAGCCCCAGCATTTT. Residues: CASSPVETARNQPQHF.

The chain has TRBV15 and TRBJ2-1, with a weak D call TRBD2 (6 bases). The CDR3 extends over 15 amino acids. Trimming left V 1 base short and J 7 bases short, with 14 bases between. From germline, CDR1 is LNHNV and CDR2 YYDKDF (reference sequence). The CDR3 is CATSRAGTPRNEQFF. DNA of the CDR3: TGTGCCACCAGCAGAGCCGGGACTCCGAGAAATGAGCAGTTCTTC.

This chain connects TRBV6-5 to TRBJ1-5; no clear D gene. CDR3 size: 14 residues. Trimming shortened V by 6 bases and J by 7 bases, and 16 bases separated the two germline ends. Germline V CDR1 and CDR2: MNHEY, SVGAGI. The CDR3 region has the DNA TGTGCCAGCAGCGCGGTGGGGTTTTACCAGCCCCAGCATTTT. Translated: CASSAVGFYQPQHF.

The CDR3 DNA reads TGTGCCAGCAGCTGGGGACGGAGCACAGATACGCAGTATTTT. This sequence encodes CASSWGRSTDTQYF. This chain uses TRBV7-9 with TRBJ2-3; D may be TRBD1 or TRBD2 (5 bases each). V was shortened by 4 bases and J by 0 bases, with 8 bases between the two germline ends. CDR3 length: 14 amino acids. CDR1 and CDR2 (germline): SEHNR, FQNEAQ (reference sequence).

V is TRBV2 and J is TRBJ2-2; D remains unclear. CDR1 and CDR2 from the germline V gene are SNHLY and FYNNEI. The CDR3 spans 12 residues. V was trimmed by 9 bases and J by 7 bases, leaving 12 bases between them. CDR3 amino acids: CASTRAGGELFF. The CDR3, as DNA: TGTGCCAGTACCCGAGCTGGCGGGGAGCTGTTTTTT.

The chain carries TRBV9 and TRBJ1-1; a possible D gene is TRBD1 (5 bases). Germline CDR1 reads SGDLS; CDR2 reads YYNGEE. The V end lost 3 bases, the J end lost 2 bases, and 8 bases lay between the germline ends. CDR3 length: 13 residues. The CDR3 spells CASSADSNTEAFF. CDR3 in DNA: TGTGCCAGCAGCGCCGACAGCAACACTGAAGCTTTCTTT.

The chain recombines TRBV5-4 with TRBJ1-4; 8 bases line up with TRBD1. From germline, CDR1 is SGHNT and CDR2 YYREEE (reference sequence). This CDR3 has 18 amino acids. Germline trimming cut 0 bases from V and 3 bases from J; bases unmatched to any gene: 10. This CDR3 reads CASSLAGTGHFSNEKLFF. CDR3 bases: TGTGCCAGCAGCTTGGCTGGGACAGGCCACTTCTCTAATGAAAAACTGTTTTTT.

The gene calls are TRBV5-4 and TRBJ2-4; TRBD2 might be the D (6 bases). Germline V lookup: CDR1 SGHNT, CDR2 YYREEE (reference sequence). The CDR3 extends over 13 amino acids. V was pared by 4 bases and J by 5 bases, with 10 bases between. CDR3 sequence (DNA): TGTGCCAGCAGCCGGCCGGGAGAAAACATTCAGTACTTC. Translation gives CASSRPGENIQYF.

The V call is TRBV5-1, the J call TRBJ2-7; 9 bases fit TRBD2. CDR1 is SGHRS and CDR2 is YFSETQ in the germline V gene. The length of the CDR3 is 17 residues. The ends lost 1 base at V and 2 bases at J; junction bases unmatched: 10. The CDR3: CASSLISSGTRTYEQYF. The CDR3 DNA reads as TGCGCCAGCAGCTTGATCTCTAGCGGGACCCGGACCTACGAGCAGTACTTC. Full variable domain (outside the CDR3, taken from reference TRBV5-1 and TRBJ2-7): KAGVTQTPRYLIKTRGQQVTLSCSPISGHRSVSWYQQTPGQGLQFLFEYFSETQRNKGNFPGRFSGRQFSNSRSEMNVSTLELGDSALYLCASSLISSGTRTYEQYFGPGTRLTVT.

The rearrangement links TRBV5-1 to TRBJ2-3, with 10 positions matching TRBD1. CDR3 length: 18 amino acids. Per germline, CDR1 SGHRS and CDR2 YFSETQ. J was trimmed by 5 bases and V by 3 bases; bases with no gene match: 15. The CDR3 DNA follows: TGCGCCAGCAGCTCAGGGTTGAAAACCGGGACAGGGGAAGATACGCAGTATTTT. It is translated as CASSSGLKTGTGEDTQYF.

This sequence joins TRBV19 and TRBJ2-7; 8 bases fit TRBD1. There are 17 residues in the CDR3. The germline gives CDR1 LNHDA, CDR2 SQIVND (reference sequence). The junction had 15 bases not matched to a gene; V was cut back by 2 bases and J by 6 bases. In DNA form, the CDR3 reads TGTGCCAGTAGTATAAAGGCTCGAGGACAGGGATCGAGCGAGCAGTACTTC. Amino acids: CASSIKARGQGSSEQYF.

This clone was seen once. The CDR3 spells CASSIDRGLAEAFF. The CDR3, as DNA: TGCGCCAGCAGCATAGACAGGGGGTTAGCGGAAGCTTTCTTT. This chain connects TRBV5-1 to TRBJ1-1; 9 bases align to TRBD1. The CDR3 length is 14 residues. J was trimmed by 8 bases and V by 4 bases; bases with no gene match: 9. Looked up from germline, CDR1 is SGHRS and CDR2 is YFSETQ.

The gene calls are TRBV11-2 and TRBJ2-1, with D possibly being TRBD2 (5 bases). The CDR3 has 16 amino acids. The V gene's germline CDR1 is SGHAT and CDR2 FQNNGV. Trimming removed 4 bases at V and 4 bases at J, with 17 bases between. CDR3 in amino acids: CASSSPRGRRYNEQFF. The CDR3 DNA reads as TGTGCCAGCAGCTCACCCCGTGGCAGGAGGTACAATGAGCAGTTCTTC.

The chain uses TRBV7-3 and TRBJ2-1, with TRBD1 as a possible D gene (6 bases). The germline gives CDR1 SGHTA, CDR2 FQGTGA. V was pared by 5 bases and J by 4 bases, with 18 bases between. The CDR3 sequence is 16 residues long. The CDR3 reads CASSPAPGTLYNEQFF. CDR3 coding DNA: TGTGCCAGCAGCCCCGCCCCGGGGACACTATACAATGAGCAGTTCTTC.

The gene calls are TRBV7-8 and TRBJ2-1, with TRBD2 matching 7 bases. Per the germline V gene, CDR1 is SGHVS and CDR2 is FQNEAQ. This CDR3 is built from 18 residues. J lost 3 bases, V lost 0 bases, and 11 bases had no gene match. This CDR3 is CASSLAGGLTRGYNEQFF. As DNA, the CDR3 is TGTGCCAGCAGCTTAGCGGGAGGGCTGACGCGTGGCTACAATGAGCAGTTCTTC.

This sequence joins TRBV29-1 and TRBJ1-1; tentatively, D is TRBD1 (6 bases). The CDR3 sequence is 14 residues long. With 6 bases removed from V and 4 bases from J, the gap between germline ends came to 18 bases. Germline V gene lookup returns CDR1 SQVTM and CDR2 ANQGSEA. CDR3 nucleotide sequence: TGCAGCGTCCTAGGACAGCTATCCGGCACTGAAGCTTTCTTT. Its translation is CSVLGQLSGTEAFF.

The chain has TRBV2 and TRBJ1-1; no clear D gene. The CDR3 covers 13 residues. Germline loops: CDR1 SNHLY, CDR2 FYNNEI. Trimming cost V 5 bases and J 1 base, with 8 bases left between them. The CDR3 DNA is TGTGCCAGCAGTAATGGCCAGAACACTGAAGCTTTCTTT. As protein: CASSNGQNTEAFF. The entire variable domain, with the rest obtained from reference TRBV2 and TRBJ1-1, is as follows: EPEVTQTPSHQVTQMGQEVILRCVPISNHLYFYWYRQILGQKVEFLVSFYNNEISEKSEIFDDQFSVERPDGSNFTLKIRSTKLEDSAMYFCASSNGQNTEAFFGQGTRLTVV.

V usage is TRBV11-1 and J usage is TRBJ2-2; D not resolved. The ends were cut back, 5 bases at V and 4 bases at J, with 17 bases in the middle. The CDR3 is 16 amino acids. The germline gives CDR1 SGHAT, CDR2 FQDESV (reference sequence). The CDR3 loop reads CASSPRLNWGTGELFF. In DNA, the CDR3 is TGTGCCAGCAGCCCCCGACTCAACTGGGGCACCGGGGAGCTGTTTTTT.